This T cell receptor beta chain is drawn from a study of metastatic and nonmetastatic thyroid tumors. Study-level points and caveats: Benign nodules reportedly had significantly lower TCR beta diversity than malignant thyroid tumors in blood and tumor.

Germline V CDR1 and CDR2: SGHAT, FQNNGV. Trimming took 5 bases from V and 4 from J; bases not matched to a gene: 8. CDR3 length equals 15 residues. Judged by abundance, this clone is large. Its antigen is undetermined. TCRdb reassembled clones from the PCR reads with MiXCR. Of 25,000 to 30,000 clones in the sample, 4% to 5% are singletons; the top ten hold 21%. None of the patients had undergone any treatment ahead of thyroid surgery. V and J are TRBV11-2 and TRBJ2-3, with TRBD2 matching 8 bases. This receptor was obtained from a female donor with papillary thyroid cancer or a benign thyroid nodule (not recorded which). Some clones in this sample may be carry-over from other donors' samples. The sequenced material came from blood. In DNA, the CDR3 is TGTGCCAGCAGCCCCCGACTAGCGCGCGCAGATACGCAGTATTTT. Its protein is CASSPRLARADTQYF.